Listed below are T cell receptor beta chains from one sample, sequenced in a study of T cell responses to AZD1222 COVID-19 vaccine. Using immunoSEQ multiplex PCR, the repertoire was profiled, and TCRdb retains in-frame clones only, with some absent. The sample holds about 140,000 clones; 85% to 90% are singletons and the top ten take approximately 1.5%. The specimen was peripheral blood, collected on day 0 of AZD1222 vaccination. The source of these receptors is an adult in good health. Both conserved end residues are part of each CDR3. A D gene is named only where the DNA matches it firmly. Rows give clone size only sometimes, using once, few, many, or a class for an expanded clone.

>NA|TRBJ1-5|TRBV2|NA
TGTGCCAGCAGGAACCGAGATCAGCCCCAGCATTTT
CASRNRDQPQHF
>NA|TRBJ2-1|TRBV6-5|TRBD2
TGTGCCAGCAGAAACGAGGCTAGCGGGGCCGTGGGGTTCTTC
CASRNEASGAVGFF
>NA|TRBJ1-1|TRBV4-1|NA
TGCGCCAGCAGCCCCTTGAAGGGGAACACTGAAGCTTTCTTT
CASSPLKGNTEAFF
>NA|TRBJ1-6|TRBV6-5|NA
TGTGCCAGCAGTTCTAAAGGGGGAAGGAATTCACCCCTCCACTTT
CASSSKGGRNSPLHF
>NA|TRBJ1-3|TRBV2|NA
TGTGCCAGCAGAGGGGACGGATTCTCTGGAAACACCATATATTTT
CASRGDGFSGNTIYF
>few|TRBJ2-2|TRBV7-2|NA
TGTGCCAGCAGCTATTCTACCGGGGAGCTGTTTTTT
CASSYSTGELFF
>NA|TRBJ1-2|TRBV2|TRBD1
TGTGCCAGCAACCCCCTACAGGGGGCCCTGGGGGGCTACACCTTC
CASNPLQGALGGYTF
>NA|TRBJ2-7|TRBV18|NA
TGTGCCAGCTCACCAATGGTCGAGCAGTACTTC
CASSPMVEQYF
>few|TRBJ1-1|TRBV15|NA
TGTGCCACCAGCATTGGAGCGAACACTGAAGCTTTCTTT
CATSIGANTEAFF
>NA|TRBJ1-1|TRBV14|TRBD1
TGTGCCAGCAGCCCACCGGGGCAGGGGGCGAGGACTGAAGCTTTCTTT
CASSPPGQGARTEAFF
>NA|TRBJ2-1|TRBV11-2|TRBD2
TGTGCCAGCAGCCGAAGTAGGTCCCTACTAGCGGGAGGGCCAGGTGAGCAGTTCTTC
CASSRSRSLLAGGPGEQFF
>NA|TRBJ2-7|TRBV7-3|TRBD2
TGTGCCAGCAGCGAGACTAGCGGGAGGGCCGGGGAGCAGTACTTC
CASSETSGRAGEQYF
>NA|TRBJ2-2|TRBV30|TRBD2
TGTGCCTGGAGTGCCACAAGGACTAGCGGGTACACCGGGGAGCTGTTTTTT
CAWSATRTSGYTGELFF
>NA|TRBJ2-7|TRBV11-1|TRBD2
TGTGCCAGCAGCACCAGGACTAGCGGTTCCTACGAGCAGTACTTC
CASSTRTSGSYEQYF
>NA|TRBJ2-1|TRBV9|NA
TGTGCCAGCAGCGTAGTCGCGGGACACTCCTACAATGAGCAGTTCTTC
CASSVVAGHSYNEQFF
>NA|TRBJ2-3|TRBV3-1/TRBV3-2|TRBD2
TGTGCCAGCAGCCTCGGGACTAGCGGCACAGATACGCAGTATTTT
CASSLGTSGTDTQYF
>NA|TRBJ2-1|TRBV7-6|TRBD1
TGTGCCAGCAGCCCCTCACAGGGGAAGTACAATGAGCAGTTCTTC
CASSPSQGKYNEQFF
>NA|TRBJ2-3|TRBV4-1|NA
TGCGCCAGCAGCCAAGTCTTCGGTAGCGGTAACACAGATACGCAGTATTTT
CASSQVFGSGNTDTQYF
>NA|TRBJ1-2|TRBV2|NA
TGTGCCAGCAACGGGTTGGGGGAAGTCTATGGCTACACCTTC
CASNGLGEVYGYTF
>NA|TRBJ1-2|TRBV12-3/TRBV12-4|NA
TGTGCCAGCAGGGATCTCAGGATGAGCTACACCTTC
CASRDLRMSYTF
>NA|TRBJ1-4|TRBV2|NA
TGTGCCAGCAGTAAAGAACAGACGGTCAGGGAAAAACTGTTTTTT
CASSKEQTVREKLFF
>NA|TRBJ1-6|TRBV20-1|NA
TGCAGTGCCCTAGCCCAATCACCCCTCCACTTT
CSALAQSPLHF
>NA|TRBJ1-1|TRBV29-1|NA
TGCAGCGCCAACAGGGAAAGGGGCGACGCTTTCTTT
CSANRERGDAFF
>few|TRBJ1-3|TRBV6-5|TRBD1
TGTGCCAGCAGACCAACAGGGGTCGGAAACACCATATATTTT
CASRPTGVGNTIYF
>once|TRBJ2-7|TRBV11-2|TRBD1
TGTGCCAGCAGCTCGTTAACAGGGGGCCGTCGGTACGAGCAGTACTTC
CASSSLTGGRRYEQYF
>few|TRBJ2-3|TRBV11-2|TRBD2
TGTGCCAGCAGCCGAAGCGGGGGGGCAGATACGCAGTATTTT
CASSRSGGADTQYF
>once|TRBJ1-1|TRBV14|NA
TGTGCCAGCAGTCCAACAGGGAGGGGGAACACTGAAGCTTTCTTT
CASSPTGRGNTEAFF
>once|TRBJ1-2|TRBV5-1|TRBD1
TGCGCCAGCAGCTCGGGACAGGGGGCCCTAAGGGGCTACACCTTC
CASSSGQGALRGYTF
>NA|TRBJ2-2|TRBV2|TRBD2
TGTGCCAGTGAGCGGGAGAACACCGGGGAGCTGTTTTTT
CASERENTGELFF
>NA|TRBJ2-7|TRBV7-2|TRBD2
TGTGCCAGCAGCCAATCTAGCGGAGCCTACGAGCAGTACTTC
CASSQSSGAYEQYF
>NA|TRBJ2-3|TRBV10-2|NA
TGCGCCAGCAGTGAGGCAGATACGCAGTATTTT
CASSEADTQYF
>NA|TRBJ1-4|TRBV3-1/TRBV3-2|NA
TGTGCCAGCAGCCGCCGACAGGCAACTAATGAAAAACTGTTTTTT
CASSRRQATNEKLFF
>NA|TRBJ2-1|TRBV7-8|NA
TGTGCCAGCAGCCCCGAAAGAAGGTATGAGCAGTTCTTC
CASSPERRYEQFF
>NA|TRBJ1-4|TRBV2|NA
TGTGCCACCGGGATCCAGGGGCTAAATGAAAAACTGTTTTTT
CATGIQGLNEKLFF
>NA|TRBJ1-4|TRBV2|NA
TGTGCCAGCAGTGACCGGGGGAAGGAAAAACTGTTTTTT
CASSDRGKEKLFF